Each of the 25 T cell receptor beta chains below was sequenced from the same sample in a study of early T cells in non-severe SARS-CoV-2 infection. MiXCR, run by TCRdb on the 5' RACE reads, gives a single entry per CDR3 protein. The sample comprises tens of thousands of distinct CDR3 sequences, about 6% of which are singletons, and under 25% rests with the top ten. Sequenced here: whole blood, sampled at baseline. The receptors were gathered from an adult who was a healthcare worker with PCR-confirmed SARS-CoV-2 infection or an uninfected control (not recorded which).

The chain recombines TRBV4-2 with TRBJ1-5; D perhaps matches TRBD1 (5 bases). This CDR3 contains 17 residues. The ends were cut back, 0 bases at V and 5 bases at J, with 17 bases in the middle. CDR1 and CDR2 (germline): LGHNA, YNFKEQ. The CDR3 loop reads CASSQDLRGPGHQPQHF. The CDR3 region has the DNA TGTGCCAGCAGCCAAGATCTACGGGGACCTGGGCATCAGCCCCAGCATTTT.

This clonotype was found a few times. V gene TRBV5-4 combines with J gene TRBJ1-2, with TRBD1 identical over 7 bases. The CDR3 has 16 residues. The V gene's germline CDR1 is SGHNT and CDR2 YYREEE (reference sequence). V trimming: 3 bases; J trimming: 5 bases; junction bases outside the gene matches: 13. The CDR3 nucleotides are TGTGCCAGCAGCTGGGCAGGGGGATTTCAGAATTATGGCTACACCTTC. Translated, it gives CASSWAGGFQNYGYTF.

This clonotype showed up just a few times. The chain recombines TRBV28 with TRBJ1-4; D uncertain. The germline V gene encodes CDR1 MDHEN and CDR2 SYDVKM. Trimming removed 4 bases at V and 7 bases at J, with 4 bases between. This CDR3 is built from 11 residues. The CDR3 coding sequence is TGTGCCAGCAGTTCAATTGAAAAACTGTTTTTT. Its translation: CASSSIEKLFF.

This clonotype has a handful of counts. This chain connects TRBV12-3 or TRBV12-4 to TRBJ2-1; D unclear. This CDR3 region has 15 residues. Trimming removed 7 bases at V and 2 bases at J, with 15 bases between. The CDR3 nucleotides read TGTGCCAGCACCCGAGATAGTTTAGCCTACAATGAGCAGTTCTTC. It encodes CASTRDSLAYNEQFF.

This clonotype was recorded at least ten times. The chain links TRBV4-1 to TRBJ2-1; a possible D gene is TRBD1 (6 bases). The CDR3 extends over 16 amino acids. V was pared by 1 base and J by 7 bases, with 17 bases between. In germline, CDR1 is MGHRA, CDR2 YSYEKL. The CDR3 nucleotides are TGCGCCAGCAGCCAAGTAGGGCAGGGGCAAGGGAATGAGCAGTTCTTC. Amino acids: CASSQVGQGQGNEQFF.

This clonotype is termed medium-sized. This chain's CDR3 is CASSVAGDSYNEQFF. The DNA of the CDR3 is TGTGCCAGCAGCGTAGCGGGGGACAGCTACAATGAGCAGTTCTTC. The rearrangement joins TRBV9 to TRBJ2-1, with D perhaps matching TRBD1 (7 bases). CDR1 and CDR2 from the germline V gene are SGDLS and YYNGEE. This CDR3 comprises 15 residues. The V end lost 0 bases, the J end lost 3 bases, and 10 bases lay between the germline ends.

This clonotype occurred a few times. The chain links TRBV4-3 to TRBJ2-1; 11 bases are shared with TRBD2. Germline V gives CDR1 LGHNA, CDR2 YSLEER. This CDR3 comprises 16 residues. With 1 base clipped from V and 5 bases from J, the junction kept 4 bases outside the gene matches. The CDR3 coding sequence is TGCGCCAGCAGCCAAGGCACTAGCGGGGGCCACAATGAGCAGTTCTTC. Translated, it gives CASSQGTSGGHNEQFF.

This clonotype was counted at least ten times. This sequence joins TRBV7-3 and TRBJ2-3; weak D call: TRBD2 (7 bases). This CDR3 region has 15 residues. Germline loops: CDR1 SGHTA, CDR2 FQGTGA. V gave up 1 base and J gave up 5 bases, with 13 bases separating them. CDR3 protein: CASSLMSGGLDTQYF. The CDR3 nucleotides are TGTGCCAGCAGCTTAATGTCGGGGGGCCTAGATACGCAGTATTTT.

V is TRBV29-1 and J is TRBJ2-7, with TRBD2 matching over 9 bases. Per the germline V gene, CDR1 is SQVTM and CDR2 is ANQGSEA. This CDR3 is built from 13 residues. Trimming took 6 bases from V and 3 from J; bases not matched to a gene: 6. CDR3 DNA: TGCAGCGTCCGGACTAGCGTTCACTACGAGCAGTACTTC. This encodes CSVRTSVHYEQYF.

This clonotype was recorded a few times. The V and J genes are TRBV7-3 and TRBJ1-5, with D maybe TRBD1 (5 bases). The V gene lost 5 bases and the J gene lost 4 bases, with 9 bases spanning the gap. The CDR3 is 13 amino acids. The germline V gene has CDR1 SGHTA and CDR2 FQGTGA. The CDR3 here is CASSRDGNQPQHF. In DNA, the CDR3 is TGTGCCAGCAGCCGGGACGGGAATCAGCCCCAGCATTTT.

In this sample, this clonotype turned up a few times. As DNA, the CDR3 is TGTGCCACCGGCAATTACAATGAGCAGTTCTTC. Translating it yields CATGNYNEQFF. V and J are TRBV24-1 and TRBJ2-1; D uncertain. Trimming took off 9 bases at V and 4 bases at J, with 6 bases between the two ends. The germline CDR1 and CDR2 sequences are KGHDR and SFDVKD. This CDR3 has 11 amino acids.

This clonotype showed up many times. The DNA of the CDR3 is TGTGCCAGCAGTGCCGGCGTCGACAATAACTATGGCTACACCTTC. Its translation: CASSAGVDNNYGYTF. The chain is built from TRBV6-6 and TRBJ1-2, with D unclear. Germline CDR1 is MNHNY and CDR2 is SVGAGI (reference sequence). Trimming pared 5 bases from V and 1 base from J, leaving 14 bases between. The CDR3 runs to 15 residues.

This clonotype is deemed large. This chain links TRBV20-1 with TRBJ2-7; perhaps TRBD2 as D (5 bases). This CDR3 is built from 13 residues. The germline gives CDR1 DFQATT, CDR2 SNEGSKA (reference sequence). V shed 1 base and J shed 4 bases, with 11 bases lying between them. This CDR3 reads CSARGKRDYEQYF. The CDR3 DNA is TGCAGTGCTAGAGGAAAGAGGGATTACGAGCAGTACTTC.

This clonotype ranks as medium-sized. This chain links TRBV7-9 with TRBJ2-5, with 9 bases identical to TRBD2. The ends lost 5 bases at V and 5 bases at J; junction bases unmatched: 3. CDR1 is SEHNR, CDR2 FQNEAQ, per germline (reference sequence). This CDR3 comprises 13 residues. The CDR3 region is CASSLTSGETQYF. In DNA form, the CDR3 reads TGTGCCAGCAGCCTTACTAGCGGGGAGACCCAGTACTTC. The full variable domain, in which reference TRBV7-9 and TRBJ2-5 provide the parts outside the CDR3, is DTGVSQNPRHKITKRGQNVTFRCDPISEHNRLYWYRQTLGQGPEFLTYFQNEAQLEKSRLLSDRFSAERPKGSFSTLEIQRTEQGDSAMYLCASSLTSGETQYFGPGTRLLVL.

This clonotype counts as medium-sized. The V and J genes are TRBV15 and TRBJ2-5; 8 nucleotides match TRBD2. The J segment lost 5 bases and the V segment lost 4 bases, leaving 3 bases of the junction unmatched. The CDR3 consists of 13 residues. Germline V gene sequence: CDR1 LNHNV, CDR2 YYDKDF (reference sequence). The chain's CDR3 is CATSTIAGETQYF. The CDR3, as DNA: TGTGCCACCAGCACCATAGCGGGGGAGACCCAGTACTTC.

This clonotype has a count of ten or more. The rearrangement uses TRBV7-9 and TRBJ2-5; D unclear. Per the germline V gene, CDR1 is SEHNR and CDR2 is FQNEAQ (reference sequence). The CDR3 has 12 residues. Between the trimmed V and J ends, which lost 7 bases and 1 base, there was a span of 7 bases. The chain's CDR3 is CASTPFQETQYF. In DNA, the CDR3 is TGTGCCAGCACTCCCTTCCAAGAGACCCAGTACTTC.

This clonotype has ten or more counts. The V gene is TRBV6-6, the J gene TRBJ2-1; D remains ambiguous. V was clipped by 2 bases and J by 5 bases, with 7 bases between them. This CDR3 has 13 residues. Germline V gene lookup returns CDR1 MNHNY and CDR2 SVGAGI (reference sequence). The CDR3 nucleotides read TGTGCCAGCAGTTACGAGCCAGACAATGAGCAGTTCTTC. It is translated as CASSYEPDNEQFF.

The gene calls are TRBV5-4 and TRBJ2-1, with 13 bases lining up with TRBD2. CDR1 is SGHNT, CDR2 YYREEE, per germline (reference sequence). The CDR3 runs 16 residues. J gave up 9 bases and V 2 bases, and 8 bases lay outside the gene matches. DNA for the CDR3: TGTGCCAGCAGCTTCGGACTAGCGGGAGTTGAGGGTGAGCAGTTCTTC. The encoded protein is CASSFGLAGVEGEQFF.

This clonotype came up many times. The chain carries TRBV6-5 and TRBJ1-4; possibly TRBD1 for D (5 bases). V lost 6 bases and J 0 bases, leaving 8 bases between the germline ends. The CDR3 length is 14 residues. Germline V lookup: CDR1 MNHEY, CDR2 SVGAGI. CDR3 coding DNA: TGTGCCAGCAGGCCGACAGCAACTAATGAAAAACTGTTTTTT. This codes for CASRPTATNEKLFF.

This clonotype was counted ten times or more. The J gene is TRBJ2-2, the V gene TRBV7-8, with TRBD1 as a possible D gene (5 bases). Between the trimmed V and J ends, which lost 5 bases and 4 bases, there was a span of 17 bases. This CDR3 has 16 residues. Germline CDR1 SGHVS, CDR2 FQNEAQ. The CDR3 region has the DNA TGTGCCAGCAGCCCTTACGGAGACCAGGGCACCGGGGAGCTGTTTTTT. It codes for CASSPYGDQGTGELFF.

This clonotype was seen a handful of times. The V and J genes are TRBV9 and TRBJ2-2; D unclear. Germline lookup yields CDR1 SGDLS and CDR2 YYNGEE. V was cut by 1 base and J by 3 bases, with 7 bases left in between. The CDR3 has 14 amino acids. The CDR3 DNA reads as TGTGCCAGCAGCGTATGGGCAGACACCGGGGAGCTGTTTTTT. Translated: CASSVWADTGELFF.

The chain joins TRBV20-1 to TRBJ2-3, with TRBD1 identical over 8 bases. Per germline, CDR1 DFQATT and CDR2 SNEGSKA (reference sequence). After removal of 3 bases from V and 1 base from J, the junction contained 9 bases not matched to a gene. The CDR3 loop spans 16 amino acids. The CDR3 reads CSASSGGTGGTDTQYF. DNA of the CDR3: TGCAGTGCTAGTTCGGGCGGGACAGGTGGCACAGATACGCAGTATTTT.

This clonotype was counted between two and nine times. The rearrangement uses TRBV14 and TRBJ2-1; TRBD2 matches 12 bases. The CDR3 loop spans 17 amino acids. Germline values: CDR1 SGHDN, CDR2 FVKESK. V lost 2 bases to trimming and J lost 3 bases; unmatched junction nucleotides: 5. As DNA, the CDR3 is TGTGCCAGCAGCCAACTAGCGGGGGGGCCTAGCTACAATGAGCAGTTCTTC. It specifies CASSQLAGGPSYNEQFF.

In its sample, this clonotype was seen many times. This chain joins TRBV6-6 and TRBJ1-3; no firm D call. The V end was cut by 0 bases, the J end by 0 bases, with 12 bases between. CDR1 MNHNY and CDR2 SVGAGI come from the germline V gene (reference sequence). The CDR3 is 17 amino acids. The CDR3 sequence is CASSYSSIASSGNTIYF. DNA for the CDR3: TGTGCCAGCAGTTACTCGAGTATTGCTTCCTCTGGAAACACCATATATTTT.

The V and J genes are TRBV5-6 and TRBJ2-3; 13 bases line up with TRBD2. CDR1 and CDR2 (germline): SGHDT, YYEEEE. The junction had 11 bases not matched to a gene; V was cut back by 4 bases and J by 6 bases. The CDR3 has 17 amino acids. In DNA form, the CDR3 reads TGTGCCAGCAGCACATTCATAGGGACTAGCGGGGCCGATACGCAGTATTTT. This gives the protein CASSTFIGTSGADTQYF.